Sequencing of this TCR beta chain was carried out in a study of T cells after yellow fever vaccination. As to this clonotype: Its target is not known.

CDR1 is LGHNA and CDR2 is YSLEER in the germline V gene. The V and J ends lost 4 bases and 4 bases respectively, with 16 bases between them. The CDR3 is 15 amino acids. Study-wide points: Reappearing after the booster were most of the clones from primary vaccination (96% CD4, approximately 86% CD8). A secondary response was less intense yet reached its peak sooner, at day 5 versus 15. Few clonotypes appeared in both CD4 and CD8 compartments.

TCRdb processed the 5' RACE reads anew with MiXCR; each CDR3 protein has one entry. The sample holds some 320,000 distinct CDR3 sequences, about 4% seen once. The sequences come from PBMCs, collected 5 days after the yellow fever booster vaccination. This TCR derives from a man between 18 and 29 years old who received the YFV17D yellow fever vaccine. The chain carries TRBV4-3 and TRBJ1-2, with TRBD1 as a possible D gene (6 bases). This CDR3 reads CASSRTRQDLYGYTF. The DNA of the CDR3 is TGCGCCAGCAGCCGAACTCGACAGGATCTCTATGGCTACACCTTC.